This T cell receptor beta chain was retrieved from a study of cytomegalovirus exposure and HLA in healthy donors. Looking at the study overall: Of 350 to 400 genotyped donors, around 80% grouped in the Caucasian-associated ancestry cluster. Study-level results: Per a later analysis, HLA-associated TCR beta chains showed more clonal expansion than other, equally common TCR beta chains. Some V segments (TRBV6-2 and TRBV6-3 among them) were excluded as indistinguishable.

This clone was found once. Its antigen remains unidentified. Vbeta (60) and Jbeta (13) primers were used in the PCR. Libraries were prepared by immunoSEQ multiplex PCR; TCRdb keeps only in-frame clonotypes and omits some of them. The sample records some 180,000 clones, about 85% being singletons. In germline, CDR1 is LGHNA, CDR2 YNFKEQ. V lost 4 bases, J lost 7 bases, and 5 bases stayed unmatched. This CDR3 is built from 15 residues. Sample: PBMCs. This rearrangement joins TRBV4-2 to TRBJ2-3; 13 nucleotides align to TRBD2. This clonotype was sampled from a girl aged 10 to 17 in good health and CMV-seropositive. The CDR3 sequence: CASSPGTSGMYTQYF. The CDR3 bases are TGTGCCAGCAGCCCTGGGACTAGCGGGATGTATACGCAGTATTTT.